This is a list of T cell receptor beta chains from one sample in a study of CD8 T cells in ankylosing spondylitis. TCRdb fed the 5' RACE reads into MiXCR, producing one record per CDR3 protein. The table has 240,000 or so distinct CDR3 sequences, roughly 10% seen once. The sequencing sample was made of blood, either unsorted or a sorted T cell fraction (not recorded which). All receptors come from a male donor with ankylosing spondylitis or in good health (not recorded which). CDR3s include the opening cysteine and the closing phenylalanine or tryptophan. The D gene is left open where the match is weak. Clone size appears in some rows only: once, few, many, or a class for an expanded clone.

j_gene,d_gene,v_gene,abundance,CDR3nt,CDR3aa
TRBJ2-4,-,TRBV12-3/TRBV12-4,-,TGTGCCAGCAGAGATCGGGACGGCGGAGCCAAAAACATTCAGTACTTC,CASRDRDGGAKNIQYF
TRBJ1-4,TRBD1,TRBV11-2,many,TGTGCCAGCAGCTACAGGGGGGCTAATGAAAAACTGTTTTTT,CASSYRGANEKLFF
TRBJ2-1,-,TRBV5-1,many,TGCGCCAGCAGCTTGACTCGGGCCCTAGCTCCACAGTTCTTC,CASSLTRALAPQFF
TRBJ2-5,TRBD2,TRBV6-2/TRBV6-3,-,TGTGCCAGCAGTTACTCGACTAGCGGGAGTTGGGTCCTGACGGAGACCCAGTACTTC,CASSYSTSGSWVLTETQYF
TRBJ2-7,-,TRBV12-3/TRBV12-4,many,TGTGCCAGCAAGGTTTCGTGGTCCCTCGAGCAGTACTTC,CASKVSWSLEQYF
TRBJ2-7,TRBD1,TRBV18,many,TGTGCCAGCTCACCATCAAGGACAGGGGGAATCTCCTACGAGCAGTACTTC,CASSPSRTGGISYEQYF
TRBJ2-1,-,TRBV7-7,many,TGTGCCAGCAGCTCCTCAGCCGGCAATGAGCAGTTCTTC,CASSSSAGNEQFF
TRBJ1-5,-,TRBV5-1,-,TGCGCCAGCAGCTTGGTTCTGGGTGGGGATCAGCCCCAGCATTTT,CASSLVLGGDQPQHF
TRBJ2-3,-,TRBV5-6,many,TGTGCCAGCAGCTCGCTGAGTGGGGGGTCGGGGACTAGCACAGATACGCAGTATTTT,CASSSLSGGSGTSTDTQYF
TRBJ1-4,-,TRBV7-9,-,TGTGCCAGCAGCTTAGCGAGGGAAAAACTGTTTTTT,CASSLAREKLFF
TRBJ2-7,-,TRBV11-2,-,TGTGCCAGCAGCCCCCGGGGGTTTAGCGAGCAGTACTTC,CASSPRGFSEQYF
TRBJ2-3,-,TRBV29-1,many,TGCAGCGCCCAAGAACCCCTCACAGATACGCAGTATTTT,CSAQEPLTDTQYF
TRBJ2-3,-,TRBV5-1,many,TGCGCCAGCAGCCCACCCAACACAGATACGCAGTATTTT,CASSPPNTDTQYF
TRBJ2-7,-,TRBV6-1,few,TGTGCCAGCAGTGACCCCAGGGTTTGGGGTAGTGACGAGCAGTACTTC,CASSDPRVWGSDEQYF
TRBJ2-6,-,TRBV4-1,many,TGCGCCAGCAGCCAAGATCCTTCCACTGGGGCCAACGTCCTGACTTTC,CASSQDPSTGANVLTF
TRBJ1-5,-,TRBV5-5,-,TGTGCCAGCAGCTTGGGGGAAGGCAATCAGCCCCAGCATTTT,CASSLGEGNQPQHF
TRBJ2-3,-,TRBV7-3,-,TGTGCCAGCAGCTTAATAGGGGGTGGCACAGATACGCAGTATTTT,CASSLIGGGTDTQYF
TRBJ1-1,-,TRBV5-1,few,TGCGCCAGCAGCTTAAATTCCCCAGGGGCCACTGAAGCTTTCTTT,CASSLNSPGATEAFF
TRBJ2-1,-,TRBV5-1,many,TGCGCCAGCAGCTTACTCGGAGCAAGCTCCTACAATGAGCAGTTCTTC,CASSLLGASSYNEQFF
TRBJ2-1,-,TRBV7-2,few,TGTGCCAGCAGCTTATTGGCGAGCTTACCCTACAATGAGCAGTTCTTC,CASSLLASLPYNEQFF
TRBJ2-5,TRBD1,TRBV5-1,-,TGCGCCAGCAGCTTGGATCCGACAGGGTTCCAAGAGACCCAGTACTTC,CASSLDPTGFQETQYF
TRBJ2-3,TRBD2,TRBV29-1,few,TGCAGCGTTGATCATCTAGCGGGCGGCACAGATACGCAGTATTTT,CSVDHLAGGTDTQYF
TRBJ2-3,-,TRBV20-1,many,TGCAGTGCTAGAACCCCGGGGCAGGTGACCACAGATACGCAGTATTTT,CSARTPGQVTTDTQYF
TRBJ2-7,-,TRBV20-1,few,TGCAGTGCTAGAGGCACGGGGACCTACGAGCAGTACTTC,CSARGTGTYEQYF
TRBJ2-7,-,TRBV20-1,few,TGCAGTTCGACAAAAGGATACAACGAGCAGTACTTC,CSSTKGYNEQYF
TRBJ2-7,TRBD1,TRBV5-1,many,TGCGCCAGCAGCTTAACAGGGGGCCTATTCTACGAGCAGTACTTC,CASSLTGGLFYEQYF
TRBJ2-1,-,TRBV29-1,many,TGCAGCGTTGGTAGCGAGCTTAGAAATGAGCAGTTCTTC,CSVGSELRNEQFF
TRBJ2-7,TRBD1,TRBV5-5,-,TGTGCCAGCAGCCCCTATGGGACAGGGGTTCACGAGCAGTACTTC,CASSPYGTGVHEQYF
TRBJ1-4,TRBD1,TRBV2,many,TGTGCCAGCAGTACACAGGGGGCTGGTGAAAAACTGTTTTTT,CASSTQGAGEKLFF
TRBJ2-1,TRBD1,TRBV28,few,TGTGCCAGCAGTTTACCCACCGACAGGGTGTTGAATGAGCAGTTCTTC,CASSLPTDRVLNEQFF
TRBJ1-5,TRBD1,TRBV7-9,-,TGTGCCAGCAGCTTAGCCCCTCCGGGACAGCGCAATCAGCCCCAGCATTTT,CASSLAPPGQRNQPQHF
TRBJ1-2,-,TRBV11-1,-,TGTGCCAGCAGCTTGGCGACTACCTATGGCTACACCTTC,CASSLATTYGYTF
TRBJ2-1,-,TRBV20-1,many,TGCAGTGCCCAACCCCGGCCGTACAATGAGCAGTTCTTC,CSAQPRPYNEQFF
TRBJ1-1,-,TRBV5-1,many,TGCGCCAGCAGCTTCAGGGATCGAAACACTGAAGCTTTCTTT,CASSFRDRNTEAFF
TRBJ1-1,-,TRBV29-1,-,TGCAGCGTTGAGACCGGCATTAGTGAAGCTTTCTTT,CSVETGISEAFF
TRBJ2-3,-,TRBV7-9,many,TGTGCCAGCAGCTTAGGAGAGAGCAGCACAGATACGCAGTATTTT,CASSLGESSTDTQYF
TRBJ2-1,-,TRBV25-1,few,TGTGCCAGCAGCCCCCGGGACAAGGAATTTTTGTTGGGGCAGTTCTTC,CASSPRDKEFLLGQFF
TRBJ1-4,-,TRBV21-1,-,TGTGCCAGCAGCAGGTCTGCAACTAATGAAAAACTGTTTTTT,CASSRSATNEKLFF
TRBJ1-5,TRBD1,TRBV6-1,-,TGTGCCACGGGGGTTCGGACAGGGGGCAGCAATCAGCCCCAGCATTTT,CATGVRTGGSNQPQHF
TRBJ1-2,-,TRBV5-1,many,TGCGCCAGCGGTTACGGAGTCTATGGCTACACCTTC,CASGYGVYGYTF
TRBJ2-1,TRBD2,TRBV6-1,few,TGTGCCAGCAGTACCGGGACTAGCCCGAAATATGAGCAGTTCTTC,CASSTGTSPKYEQFF
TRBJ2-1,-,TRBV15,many,TGTGCCACCAGCGAGGGGACGAGTCACAATGAGCAGTTCTTC,CATSEGTSHNEQFF